The TCR beta chain described here comes from a study of CD8+CD57+ T cells in acquired aplastic anemia. The study profiled TCR beta VDJ and CDR3 using genomic DNA as template. MiXCR was run by TCRdb on the reads, yielding one entry per CDR3 protein. This sample has approximately 270,000 distinct CDR3 sequences, with around three fifths found just once. This clonotype was counted between two and nine times. Trimming took off 8 bases at V and 5 bases at J, with 16 bases between the two ends. CDR3 length: 13 residues. The V gene's germline CDR1 is SGHTA and CDR2 FQGNSA. V usage is TRBV7-2 and J usage is TRBJ2-7; D unresolved. Sequenced material: sorted CD4+, CD8+, or CD8+CD57+ T cells (not recorded which) from PBMCs. The source is a human donor with severe aplastic anemia or a healthy control (not recorded which). This CDR3 is CASQNSGRNEQYF. The CDR3 coding sequence is TGTGCCAGCCAAAACTCGGGTAGGAACGAGCAGTACTTC.